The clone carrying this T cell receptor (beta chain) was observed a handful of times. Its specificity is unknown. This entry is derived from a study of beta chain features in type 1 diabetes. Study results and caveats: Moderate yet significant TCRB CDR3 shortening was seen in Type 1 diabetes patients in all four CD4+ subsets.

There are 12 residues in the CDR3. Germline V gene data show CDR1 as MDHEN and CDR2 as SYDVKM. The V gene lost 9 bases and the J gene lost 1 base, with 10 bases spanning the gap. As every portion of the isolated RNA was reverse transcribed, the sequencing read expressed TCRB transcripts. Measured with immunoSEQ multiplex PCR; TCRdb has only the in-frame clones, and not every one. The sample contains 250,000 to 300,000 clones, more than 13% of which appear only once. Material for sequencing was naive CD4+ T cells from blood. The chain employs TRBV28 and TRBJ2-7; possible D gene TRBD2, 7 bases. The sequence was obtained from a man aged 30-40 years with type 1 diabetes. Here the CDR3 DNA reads TGTGCCAGTGGGAGGGGGTCCTACGAGCAGTACTTC. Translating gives CASGRGSYEQYF.